The 16 T cell receptor beta chains reported below all come from one sample, sequenced in a study of blood T cell repertoires in COVID-19. The data were produced by immunoSEQ multiplex PCR, yet TCRdb's version contains in-frame clones alone and is incomplete. The repertoire holds some 340,000 clones, with 85% as singletons. The source material was peripheral blood. The origin of the receptors is a woman aged 18-29 years with acute or convalescent COVID-19.

The V call is TRBV27, the J call TRBJ2-2; 7 bases map to TRBD1. CDR1 is MNHEY and CDR2 is SMNVEV in the germline V gene (reference sequence). The ends lost 5 bases at V and 7 bases at J; junction bases unmatched: 7. The CDR3 is made up of 14 amino acids. The CDR3 sequence is CASSLYRGVGELFF. The CDR3 DNA reads as TGTGCCAGCAGTCTCTACAGGGGTGTCGGGGAGCTGTTTTTT.

The chain recombines TRBV10-1 with TRBJ1-2, with D possibly being TRBD1 (6 bases). This CDR3 comprises 13 residues. The V and J ends lost 4 bases and 8 bases respectively, with 14 bases between them. CDR1 and CDR2 from the germline V gene are WNHNN and SYGVQD (reference sequence). CDR3: CASSVDRTGGYTF. For the CDR3, the DNA is TGCGCCAGCAGTGTGGACAGAACAGGGGGCTACACCTTC.

The chain joins TRBV19 to TRBJ1-6; 11 bases align to TRBD1. The CDR3 loop spans 16 amino acids. Losses at the gene ends were 4 bases for V and 8 bases for J; bases not matched to a gene: 7. The V gene's germline CDR1 is LNHDA and CDR2 SQIVND (reference sequence). The CDR3 protein is CASSTGQGVRYSPLHF. CDR3 nucleotide sequence: TGTGCCAGTAGTACGGGACAGGGGGTCCGGTATTCACCCCTCCACTTT.

CDR3 in amino acids: CSVVPLLAGDTDTQYF. The DNA for the CDR3 is TGCAGCGTTGTCCCCCTACTAGCGGGAGACACAGATACGCAGTATTTT. This chain connects TRBV29-1 to TRBJ2-3, with TRBD2 matching over 11 bases. The CDR3 is 16 residues long. V was clipped by 4 bases and J by 2 bases; unmatched bases: 8. Per germline, CDR1 SQVTM and CDR2 ANQGSEA.

V and J are TRBV3-1 (or the pseudogene TRBV3-2) and TRBJ1-5; D is unresolved. Trimming left V 3 bases short and J 7 bases short, with 16 bases between. The CDR3 has 15 residues. CDR1 and CDR2 from the germline V gene are LGHDT and YNNKEL (reference sequence). Here the CDR3 reads CASSHSGQVGQPQHF. The CDR3 DNA reads TGTGCCAGCAGCCATAGCGGGCAAGTGGGCCAGCCCCAGCATTTT.

The chain uses TRBV27 and TRBJ2-7, with 11 nucleotides matching TRBD2. J was trimmed by 4 bases and V by 3 bases; bases with no gene match: 2. Per germline, CDR1 MNHEY and CDR2 SMNVEV (reference sequence). The CDR3 loop spans 14 amino acids. CDR3 protein: CASSFSGRAYEQYF. The CDR3 region has the DNA TGTGCCAGCAGTTTTAGCGGGAGGGCGTACGAGCAGTACTTC.

The rearrangement uses TRBV5-1 and TRBJ1-2; D not resolved. V lost 3 bases, J lost 5 bases, and 5 bases lay in between. The CDR3 has 11 amino acids. Germline assignment: CDR1 SGHRS and CDR2 YFSETQ. The CDR3 protein is CASSSSYGYTF. The DNA of the CDR3 is TGCGCCAGCAGCTCCTCTTATGGCTACACCTTC.

V and J are TRBV11-2 and TRBJ1-5, with 8 nucleotides matching TRBD1. Per germline, CDR1 SGHAT and CDR2 FQNNGV. Germline trimming cut 4 bases from V and 5 bases from J; bases unmatched to any gene: 7. The CDR3 extends over 15 amino acids. For the CDR3, the DNA is TGTGCCAGCAGCTCCGACAGGGGCGCTGATCAGCCCCAGCATTTT. Amino acids: CASSSDRGADQPQHF.

This clone has only a few counts. The chain joins TRBV27 to TRBJ2-3; D not certain. The germline gives CDR1 MNHEY, CDR2 SMNVEV (reference sequence). The CDR3 runs to 13 residues. Trimming pared 5 bases from V and 4 bases from J, leaving 10 bases between. Here the CDR3 reads CASSPSPADTQYF. CDR3 sequence (DNA): TGTGCCAGCAGTCCCTCCCCGGCAGATACGCAGTATTTT.

The rearrangement links TRBV27 to TRBJ2-3, with TRBD2 as a possible D gene (5 bases). Germline loops: CDR1 MNHEY, CDR2 SMNVEV (reference sequence). V lost 0 bases to trimming and J lost 5 bases, with 12 bases between them. The CDR3 contains 15 residues. The CDR3 DNA follows: TGTGCCAGCAGTTTATCCCCCGTGGGGAGAGATACGCAGTATTTT. It translates to CASSLSPVGRDTQYF.

This chain uses TRBV10-3 with TRBJ2-1, with TRBD1 as a possible D gene (6 bases). Trimming pared 5 bases from V and 1 base from J, leaving 9 bases between. This CDR3 has 14 residues. Per germline, CDR1 ENHRY and CDR2 SYGVKD. CDR3 loop: CAISLDRSYNEQFF. The DNA of the CDR3 is TGTGCCATCAGTCTTGACAGGTCCTACAATGAGCAGTTCTTC.

This chain connects TRBV7-3 to TRBJ2-1, with a possible D match to TRBD2 (5 bases). The germline CDR1 and CDR2 sequences are SGHTA and FQGTGA. Trimming took 5 bases from V and 0 from J, leaving 11 bases between them. This CDR3 contains 15 residues. CDR3 DNA sequence: TGTGCCAGCAGCCCGGACTCGAGCTCCTACAATGAGCAGTTCTTC. It yields the protein CASSPDSSSYNEQFF.

This sequence joins TRBV19 and TRBJ2-1, with TRBD2 identical over 9 bases. Germline V CDR1 and CDR2: LNHDA, SQIVND (reference sequence). The CDR3 loop spans 17 amino acids. J was trimmed by 0 bases and V by 3 bases; bases with no gene match: 6. The CDR3 coding sequence is TGTGCCAGTAGTATTCCATCAGCGGGAGGCTCCTACAATGAGCAGTTCTTC. This translates into CASSIPSAGGSYNEQFF. Full variable domain (remainder filled in from reference TRBV19 and TRBJ2-1): DGGITQSPKYLFRKEGQNVTLSCEQNLNHDAMYWYRQDPGQGLRLIYYSQIVNDFQKGDIAEGYSVSREKKESFPLTVTSAQKNPTAFYLCASSIPSAGGSYNEQFFGPGTRLTVL.

The chain joins TRBV2 to TRBJ2-2, with D possibly being TRBD2 (5 bases). CDR3 size: 13 residues. Germline lookup yields CDR1 SNHLY and CDR2 FYNNEI. The V and J ends lost 6 bases and 4 bases respectively, with 9 bases between them. CDR3 loop: CASRRTFTGELFF. The CDR3, as DNA: TGTGCCAGCAGGAGGACTTTCACCGGGGAGCTGTTTTTT.

The J gene is TRBJ2-2, the V gene TRBV3-1 (or the pseudogene TRBV3-2), with unresolved D. The germline V gene encodes CDR1 LGHDT and CDR2 YNNKEL (reference sequence). This CDR3 spans 18 amino acids. V was pared by 4 bases and J by 4 bases, with 22 bases between. The CDR3 bases are TGTGCCAGCAGCCCAATGGATCGCGCCGTCCCGGGCACCGGGGAGCTGTTTTTT. It specifies CASSPMDRAVPGTGELFF.

This chain's CDR3 is CAGTQAPNQPQHF. CDR3 bases: TGTGCCGGAACCCAGGCGCCCAATCAGCCCCAGCATTTT. This chain connects TRBV6-5 to TRBJ1-5; D not resolved. Deletions cut 11 bases from V and 3 bases from J, with 14 bases between. Germline V gene sequence: CDR1 MNHEY, CDR2 SVGAGI. The CDR3 contains 13 residues.